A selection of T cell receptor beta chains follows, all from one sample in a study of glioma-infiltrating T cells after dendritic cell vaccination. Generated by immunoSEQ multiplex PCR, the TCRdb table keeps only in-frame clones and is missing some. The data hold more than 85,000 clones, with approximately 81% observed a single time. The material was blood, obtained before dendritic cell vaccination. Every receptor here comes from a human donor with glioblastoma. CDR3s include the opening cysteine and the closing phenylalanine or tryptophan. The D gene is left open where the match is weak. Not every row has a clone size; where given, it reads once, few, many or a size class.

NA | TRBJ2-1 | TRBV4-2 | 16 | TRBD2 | TGTGCCAGCAGCCAAGAAGCGACTAGCGGGGCCCTCAGGCAGTTCTTC | CASSQEATSGALRQFF
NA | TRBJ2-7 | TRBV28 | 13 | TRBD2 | TGTGCCAGCCGAGGTAGCGGGGGGGCGGGGCAGTACTTC | CASRGSGGAGQYF
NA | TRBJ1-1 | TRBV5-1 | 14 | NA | TGCGCCAGCAGCTTTGGGACACTGAACACTGAAGCTTTCTTT | CASSFGTLNTEAFF
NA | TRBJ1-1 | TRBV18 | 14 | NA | TGTGCCAGCTCACCGGTTTTATATGGGCATGAAGCTTTCTTT | CASSPVLYGHEAFF
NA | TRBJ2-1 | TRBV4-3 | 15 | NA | TGCGCCAGCAGTACGCTAGCGAGGAGCGGGCATGAGCAGTTCTTC | CASSTLARSGHEQFF
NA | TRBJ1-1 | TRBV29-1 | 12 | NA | TGCAGCTCTTTGAGGTATAGCACTGAAGCTTTCTTT | CSSLRYSTEAFF
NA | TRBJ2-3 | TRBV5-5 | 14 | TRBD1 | TGTGCCAGCAGCTCTGGGACAGTAACAGATACGCAGTATTTT | CASSSGTVTDTQYF
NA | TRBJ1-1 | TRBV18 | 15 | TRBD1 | TGTGCCAGCTCACCCAGAACAGGGGCGGACACTGAAGCTTTCTTT | CASSPRTGADTEAFF
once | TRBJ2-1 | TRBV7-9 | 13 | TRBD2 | TGTGCCAGCAGCATAGCGGGAGGGAATGAGCAGTTCTTC | CASSIAGGNEQFF
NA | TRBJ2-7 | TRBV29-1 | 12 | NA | TGCAGTGTAGAAACACAGGGTGGCGAGCAGTACTTC | CSVETQGGEQYF
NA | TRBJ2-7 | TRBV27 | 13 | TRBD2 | TGTGCCAGCACGAGGGCTAGCGGGGGTGAGCAGTACTTC | CASTRASGGEQYF
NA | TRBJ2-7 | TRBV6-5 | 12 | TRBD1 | TGTGCCAGCAGCAACAGGGGACACGAGCAGTACTTC | CASSNRGHEQYF
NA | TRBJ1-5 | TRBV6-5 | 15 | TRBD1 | TGTGCCAGCAGTCGTTGGACAGGGGAAGACCAGCCCCAGCATTTT | CASSRWTGEDQPQHF
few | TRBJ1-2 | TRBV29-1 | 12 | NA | TGCAGCGTTGTGGCTGGGCCAGATGGCTACACCTTC | CSVVAGPDGYTF
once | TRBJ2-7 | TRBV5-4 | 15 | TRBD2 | TGTGCCAGCAGCTCCCCCGGGGAGCGGGGGGGAAAGCAGTACTTC | CASSSPGERGGKQYF
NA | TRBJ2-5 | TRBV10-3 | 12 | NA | TGTGCCGCGCAGGGGTCTACAGAGACCCAGTACTTC | CAAQGSTETQYF
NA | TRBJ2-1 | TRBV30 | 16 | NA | TGTGCCTGGTTTAGCTCTAGAGCGGAGTTCTACAATGAGCAGTTCTTC | CAWFSSRAEFYNEQFF
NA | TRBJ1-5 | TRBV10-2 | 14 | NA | TGCGCCAGCAGTGAAGGGGACTACTATCAGCCCCAGCATTTT | CASSEGDYYQPQHF
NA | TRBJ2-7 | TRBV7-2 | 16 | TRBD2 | TGTGCCAGCAGCTCCCCCCTAGCGGGACATTCCGACGAGCAGTACTTC | CASSSPLAGHSDEQYF
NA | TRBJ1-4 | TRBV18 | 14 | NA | TGTGCCAGCTCACCCAGGCAGACTAATGAAAAACTGTTTTTT | CASSPRQTNEKLFF
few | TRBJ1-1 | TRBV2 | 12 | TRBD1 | TGTGCCAGCAACAGGGACAGTTTAGGAGCTTTCTTT | CASNRDSLGAFF
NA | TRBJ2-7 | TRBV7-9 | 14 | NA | TGTGCCAGCAGCTTAGACATATCGACCTACGAGCAGTACTTC | CASSLDISTYEQYF
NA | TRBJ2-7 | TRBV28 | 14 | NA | TGTGCCAGCAGGGTTGGGACATCCTCCTACGAGCAGTACTTC | CASRVGTSSYEQYF
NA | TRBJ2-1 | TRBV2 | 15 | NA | TGTGCCAGCAGGGAGGCGGGGGCCTCCTACAATGAGCAGTTCTTC | CASREAGASYNEQFF
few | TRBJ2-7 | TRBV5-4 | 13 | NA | TGTGCCAGCAGCTTGGGCTCAGGCTACGAGCAGTACTTC | CASSLGSGYEQYF
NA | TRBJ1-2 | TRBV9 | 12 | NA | TGTGCCAGCAGCGCCCAGATCTATGGCTACACCTTC | CASSAQIYGYTF
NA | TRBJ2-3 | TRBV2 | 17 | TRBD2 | TGTGCCAGCGGAACCCGGACTAGCGGGGTGCCCACAGATACGCAGTATTTT | CASGTRTSGVPTDTQYF
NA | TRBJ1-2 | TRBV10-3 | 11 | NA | TGTGCCGCACGCAGGGGCTATGGCTACACCTTC | CAARRGYGYTF
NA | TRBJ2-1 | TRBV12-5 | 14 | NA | TGTGCTAGTAACCAGGGAGGCCCCTACAATGAGCAGTTCTTC | CASNQGGPYNEQFF
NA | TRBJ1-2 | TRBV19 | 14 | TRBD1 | TGTGCCAGTAGTACGACAGGGGGCAACTATGGCTACACCTTC | CASSTTGGNYGYTF
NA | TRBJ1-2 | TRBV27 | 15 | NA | TGTGCCAGCAGTTTGAGGGCGCCGGCTAACTATGGCTACACCTTC | CASSLRAPANYGYTF
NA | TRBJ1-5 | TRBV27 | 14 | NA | TGTGCCAGCAGTTTCTACAGGTCTTATCAGCCCCAGCATTTT | CASSFYRSYQPQHF
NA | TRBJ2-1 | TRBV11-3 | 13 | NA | TGTGCCAGCAGCTCCAGCGGCTACAATGAGCAGTTCTTC | CASSSSGYNEQFF
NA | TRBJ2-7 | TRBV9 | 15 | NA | TGTGCCAGCAGCGACCGGGACTTCACATCCTACGAGCAGTACTTC | CASSDRDFTSYEQYF
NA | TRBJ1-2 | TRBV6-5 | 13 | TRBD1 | TGTGCCAGCAGCCGACAGGGGAGCTATGGCTACACCTTC | CASSRQGSYGYTF
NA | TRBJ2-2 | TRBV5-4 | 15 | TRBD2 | TGTGCCAGCAGCTGGCCAGGGAGGGCCACCGGGGAGCTGTTTTTT | CASSWPGRATGELFF
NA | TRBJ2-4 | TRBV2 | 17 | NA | TGTGCCAGCAAGCCGGGGGGCACGCCACTAGCCAAAAACATTCAGTACTTC | CASKPGGTPLAKNIQYF
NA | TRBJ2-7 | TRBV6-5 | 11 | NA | TGTGCCAGCTCCTTTTCCTACGAGCAGTACTTC | CASSFSYEQYF
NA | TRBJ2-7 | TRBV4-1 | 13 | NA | TGCGCCAGCAGCCAAGATCTCCCCTACGAGCAGTACTTC | CASSQDLPYEQYF
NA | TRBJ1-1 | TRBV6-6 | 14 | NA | TGTGCCAGCACCCCGATGGCCATGAACACTGAAGCTTTCTTT | CASTPMAMNTEAFF
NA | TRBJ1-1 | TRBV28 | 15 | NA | TGTGCCAGCAGCTCTGGGGGGGACCCGAACACTGAAGCTTTCTTT | CASSSGGDPNTEAFF
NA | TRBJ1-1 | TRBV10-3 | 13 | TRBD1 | TGTGCCATCAGTACAGGGGAATACACTGAAGCTTTCTTT | CAISTGEYTEAFF
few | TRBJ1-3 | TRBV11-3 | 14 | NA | TGTGCCAGCAGCTTAGCGGCGGCAGGGAGGACCATATATTTT | CASSLAAAGRTIYF
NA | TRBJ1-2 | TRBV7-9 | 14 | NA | TGTGCCAGCAGCAAACAGGACCTTAACTATGGCTACACCTTC | CASSKQDLNYGYTF
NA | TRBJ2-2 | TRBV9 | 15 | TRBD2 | TGTGCCAGCAGCGTGGGGGGACTAGCATCCGGGGAGCTGTTTTTT | CASSVGGLASGELFF
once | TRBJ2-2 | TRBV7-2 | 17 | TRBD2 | TGTGCCAGCAGCTTTGGGCTAGCGGGCACACAAACCGGGGAGCTGTTTTTT | CASSFGLAGTQTGELFF
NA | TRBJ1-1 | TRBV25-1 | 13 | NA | TGTGCCAGCAGTTCGGCAGGGCCCACTGAAGCTTTCTTT | CASSSAGPTEAFF
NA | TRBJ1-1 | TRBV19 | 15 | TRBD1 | TGTGCCAGTAGTCAACAGGGGGCTGGGTACACTGAAGCTTTCTTT | CASSQQGAGYTEAFF
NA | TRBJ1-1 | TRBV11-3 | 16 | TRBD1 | TGTGCCAGCAGCTTCCACAGACAGGGTGGGAACACTGAAGCTTTCTTT | CASSFHRQGGNTEAFF
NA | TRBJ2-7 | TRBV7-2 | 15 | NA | TGTGCCAGCAGCTTAGAGAGGGGGAGGGTAGGGGAGCAGTACTTC | CASSLERGRVGEQYF
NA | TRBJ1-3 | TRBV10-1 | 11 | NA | TGCGCCAGCAGCGCTGGAAACACCATATATTTT | CASSAGNTIYF
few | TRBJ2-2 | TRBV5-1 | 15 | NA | TGCGCCAGCAGCTTGGCGGTAGCGAACACCGGGGAGCTGTTTTTT | CASSLAVANTGELFF
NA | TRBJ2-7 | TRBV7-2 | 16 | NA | TGTGCCAGCAGCTTATCAGCGCGGTTAGTTTCCTACGAGCAGTACTTC | CASSLSARLVSYEQYF
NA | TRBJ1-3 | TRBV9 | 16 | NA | TGTGCCAGCAGCGGGGCGTCAGGGGCCTTTGGAAACACCATATATTTT | CASSGASGAFGNTIYF
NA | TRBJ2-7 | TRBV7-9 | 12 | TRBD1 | TGTGCCAGCAGCTCGGGACAGATCGAGCAGTACTTC | CASSSGQIEQYF
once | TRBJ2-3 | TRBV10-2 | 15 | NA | TGCGCCAGCGTATGGGACGGGGGATACACAGATACGCAGTATTTT | CASVWDGGYTDTQYF
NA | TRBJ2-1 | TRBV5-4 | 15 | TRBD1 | TGTGCCAGCAGCGTTAGGTCAGGGGGTCTCGATGAGCAGTTCTTC | CASSVRSGGLDEQFF
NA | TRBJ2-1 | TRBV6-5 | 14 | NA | TGTGCCAGCAGTCAGGGGGGAGAGTACAATGAGCAGTTCTTC | CASSQGGEYNEQFF
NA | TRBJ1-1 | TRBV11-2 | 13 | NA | TGTGCCAGCAGCTTAGCCAGGGGATCTGAAGCTTTCTTT | CASSLARGSEAFF
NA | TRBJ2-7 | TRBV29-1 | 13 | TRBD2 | TGCAGCGGGGGGGGTAGGGAGCGCTACGAGCAGTACTTC | CSGGGRERYEQYF